This T cell receptor (beta chain) was sequenced for a study of T cell responses to AZD1222 COVID-19 vaccine. Study-wide context: Doses given second, at about 4 or about 12 weeks, were pooled.

Method: immunoSEQ multiplex PCR; TCRdb's copy keeps in-frame clones and lacks some. This table has fewer than 250,000 clones, almost 95% appearing once. The V gene end was trimmed by 4 bases and the J gene end by 2 bases; junction bases not matched to a gene: 4. This CDR3 spans 16 amino acids. The germline CDR1 and CDR2 sequences are SGHTA and FQGNSA. The chain recombines TRBV7-2 with TRBJ2-7, with TRBD2 matching over 14 bases. The sample consisted of peripheral blood, taken on day 0 of AZD1222 vaccination. The source is an adult in good health. CDR3 region: CASSSLTSGGAYEQYF. CDR3 bases: TGTGCCAGCAGCTCCCTGACTAGCGGGGGGGCCTACGAGCAGTACTTC.